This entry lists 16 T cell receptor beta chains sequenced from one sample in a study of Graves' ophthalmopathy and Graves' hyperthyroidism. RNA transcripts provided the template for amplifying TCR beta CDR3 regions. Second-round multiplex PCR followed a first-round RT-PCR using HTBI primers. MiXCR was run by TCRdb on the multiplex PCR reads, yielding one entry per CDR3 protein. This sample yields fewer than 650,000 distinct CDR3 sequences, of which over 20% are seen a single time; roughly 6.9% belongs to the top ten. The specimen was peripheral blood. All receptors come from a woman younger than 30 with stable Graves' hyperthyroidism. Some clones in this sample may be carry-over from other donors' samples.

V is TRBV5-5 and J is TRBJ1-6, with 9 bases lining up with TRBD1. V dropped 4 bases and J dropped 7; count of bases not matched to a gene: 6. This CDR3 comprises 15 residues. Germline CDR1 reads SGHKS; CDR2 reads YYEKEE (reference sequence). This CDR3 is CASSTGQGWNSPLHF. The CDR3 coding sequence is TGTGCCAGCAGCACAGGACAGGGGTGGAATTCACCCCTCCACTTT.

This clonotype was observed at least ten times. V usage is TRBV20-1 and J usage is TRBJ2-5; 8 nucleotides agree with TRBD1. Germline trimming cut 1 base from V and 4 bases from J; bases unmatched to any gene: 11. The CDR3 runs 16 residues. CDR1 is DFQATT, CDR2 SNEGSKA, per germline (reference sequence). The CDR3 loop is CSARVGLQGALETQYF. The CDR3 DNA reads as TGCAGTGCTAGAGTCGGGCTGCAGGGGGCGTTAGAGACCCAGTACTTC.

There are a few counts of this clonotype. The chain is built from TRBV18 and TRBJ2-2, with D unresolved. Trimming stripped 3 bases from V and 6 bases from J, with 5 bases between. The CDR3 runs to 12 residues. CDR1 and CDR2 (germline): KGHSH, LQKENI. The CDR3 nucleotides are TGTGCCAGCTCACCTGATTCCGGGGAGCTGTTTTTT. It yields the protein CASSPDSGELFF.

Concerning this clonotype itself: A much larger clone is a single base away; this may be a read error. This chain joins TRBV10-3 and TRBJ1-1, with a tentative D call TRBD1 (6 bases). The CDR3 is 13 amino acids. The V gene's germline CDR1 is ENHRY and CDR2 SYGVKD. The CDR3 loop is CAFRGPNRNEAFF. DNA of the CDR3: TGTGCCTTCAGGGGTCCCAACCGAAACGAAGCTTTCTTT.

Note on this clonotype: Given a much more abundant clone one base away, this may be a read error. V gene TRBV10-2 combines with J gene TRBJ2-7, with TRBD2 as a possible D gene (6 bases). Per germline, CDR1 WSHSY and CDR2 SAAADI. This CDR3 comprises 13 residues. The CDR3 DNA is TGCGCCAGCAGTGATGGAGGGGTCTACGAGGAGTACTTC. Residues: CASSDGGVYEEYF.

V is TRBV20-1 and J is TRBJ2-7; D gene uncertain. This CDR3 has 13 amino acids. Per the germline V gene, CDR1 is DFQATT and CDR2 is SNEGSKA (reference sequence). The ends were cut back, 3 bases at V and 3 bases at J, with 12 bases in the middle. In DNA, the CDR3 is TGCAGTGCTAGGGACCATTATAACTACGAGCAGTACTTC. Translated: CSARDHYNYEQYF.

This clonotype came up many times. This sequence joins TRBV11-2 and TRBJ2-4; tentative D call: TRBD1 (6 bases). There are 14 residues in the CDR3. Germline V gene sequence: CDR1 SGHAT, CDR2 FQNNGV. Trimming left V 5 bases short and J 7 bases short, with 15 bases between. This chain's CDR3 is CASSNHRDVNIQYF. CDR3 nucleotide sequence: TGTGCCAGCAGCAACCACAGGGACGTCAACATTCAGTACTTC. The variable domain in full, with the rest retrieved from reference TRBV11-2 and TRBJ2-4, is EAGVAQSPRYKIIEKRQSVAFWCNPISGHATLYWYQQILGQGPKLLIQFQNNGVVDDSQLPKDRFSAERLKGVDSTLKIQPAKLEDSAVYLCASSNHRDVNIQYFGAGTRLSVL.

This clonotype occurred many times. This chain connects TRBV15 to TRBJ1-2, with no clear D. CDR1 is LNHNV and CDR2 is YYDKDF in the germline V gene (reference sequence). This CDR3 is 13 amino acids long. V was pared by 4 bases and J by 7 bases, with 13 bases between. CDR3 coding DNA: TGTGCCACCAGCAACGCTGGAATACCTGGCTACACCTTC. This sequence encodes CATSNAGIPGYTF.

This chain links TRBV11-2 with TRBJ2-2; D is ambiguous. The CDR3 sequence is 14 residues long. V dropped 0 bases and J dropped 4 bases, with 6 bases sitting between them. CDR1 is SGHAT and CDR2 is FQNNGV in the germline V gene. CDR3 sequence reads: CASSLERVTGELFF. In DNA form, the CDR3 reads TGTGCCAGCAGCTTAGAAAGGGTCACCGGGGAGCTGTTTTTT.

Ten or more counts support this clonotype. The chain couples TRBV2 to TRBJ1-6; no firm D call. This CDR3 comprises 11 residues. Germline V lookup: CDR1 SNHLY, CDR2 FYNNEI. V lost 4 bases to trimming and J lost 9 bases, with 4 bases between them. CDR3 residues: CASSGFSPLHF. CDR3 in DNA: TGTGCCAGCAGTGGTTTTTCACCCCTCCACTTT.

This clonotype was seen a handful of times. CDR3: CASSAFGKFEAFF. The CDR3 nucleotides read TGTGCCAGCAGTGCTTTCGGGAAATTCGAAGCTTTCTTT. The chain links TRBV7-8 to TRBJ1-1; D not resolved. Germline CDR1 SGHVS, CDR2 FQNEAQ. Trimming left V 6 bases short and J 8 bases short, with 16 bases between. The CDR3 totals 13 residues.

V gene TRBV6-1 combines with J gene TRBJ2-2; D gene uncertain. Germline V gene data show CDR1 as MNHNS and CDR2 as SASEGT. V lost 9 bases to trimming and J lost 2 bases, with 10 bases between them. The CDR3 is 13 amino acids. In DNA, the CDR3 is TGTGCCAGAATTGATGAAAACACCGGGGAGCTGTTTTTT. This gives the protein CARIDENTGELFF.

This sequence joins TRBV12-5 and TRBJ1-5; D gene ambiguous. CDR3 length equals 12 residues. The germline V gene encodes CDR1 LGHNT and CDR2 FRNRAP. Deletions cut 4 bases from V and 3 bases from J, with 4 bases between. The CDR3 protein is CASGSPNQPQHF. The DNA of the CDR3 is TGTGCTAGTGGTTCGCCCAATCAGCCCCAGCATTTT.

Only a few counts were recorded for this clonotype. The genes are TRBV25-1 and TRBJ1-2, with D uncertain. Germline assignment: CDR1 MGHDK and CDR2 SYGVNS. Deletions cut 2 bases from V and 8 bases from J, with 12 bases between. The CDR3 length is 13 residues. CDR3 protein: CASSETRAGGYTF. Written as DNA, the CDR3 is TGTGCCAGCAGTGAAACGAGGGCGGGCGGCTACACCTTC.

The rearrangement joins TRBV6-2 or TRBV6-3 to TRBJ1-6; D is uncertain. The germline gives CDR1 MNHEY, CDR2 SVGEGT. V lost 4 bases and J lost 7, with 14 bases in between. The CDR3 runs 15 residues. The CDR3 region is CASSWNAMINSPLHF. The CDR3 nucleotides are TGTGCCAGCAGTTGGAACGCGATGATCAATTCACCCCTCCACTTT.

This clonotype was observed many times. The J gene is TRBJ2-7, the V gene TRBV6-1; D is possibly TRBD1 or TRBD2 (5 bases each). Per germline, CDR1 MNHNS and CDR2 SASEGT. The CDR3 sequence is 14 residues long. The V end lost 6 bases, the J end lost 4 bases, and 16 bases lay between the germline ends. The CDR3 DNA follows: TGTGCCAGCAGGCGCTCTGGGGGATTGTACGAGCAGTACTTC. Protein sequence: CASRRSGGLYEQYF.